The clone carrying this T cell receptor (beta chain) was picked up many times. Antigen: not known. V dropped 5 bases and J dropped 4; count of bases not matched to a gene: 3. Per germline, CDR1 SEHNR and CDR2 FQNEAQ (reference sequence). The CDR3 length is 14 residues. These data belong to a study of T cells in Graves' hyperthyroidism and ophthalmopathy. General study results and limits: Blood held most thyroid clonotypes expanded above 0.001 frequency.

What was amplified from RNA transcripts were TCR beta CDR3 regions. Carried out on the TCR CDR3, a first-round RT-PCR used the HTBI primer set. From the multiplex PCR reads, TCRdb called clonotypes with MiXCR, one entry per CDR3 protein. This sample yields about 530,000 distinct CDR3 sequences, of which 15% to 20% are seen a single time; 15% to 20% belongs to the top ten. This receptor was obtained from a woman aged 18-29 years with Graves' ophthalmopathy. V gene TRBV7-9 combines with J gene TRBJ2-2; TRBD2 matches 8 bases. Sequenced material: blood. The CDR3 sequence is CASSPTSGTGELFF. The CDR3 DNA sequence: TGTGCCAGCAGCCCCACTAGCGGCACCGGGGAGCTGTTTTTT.